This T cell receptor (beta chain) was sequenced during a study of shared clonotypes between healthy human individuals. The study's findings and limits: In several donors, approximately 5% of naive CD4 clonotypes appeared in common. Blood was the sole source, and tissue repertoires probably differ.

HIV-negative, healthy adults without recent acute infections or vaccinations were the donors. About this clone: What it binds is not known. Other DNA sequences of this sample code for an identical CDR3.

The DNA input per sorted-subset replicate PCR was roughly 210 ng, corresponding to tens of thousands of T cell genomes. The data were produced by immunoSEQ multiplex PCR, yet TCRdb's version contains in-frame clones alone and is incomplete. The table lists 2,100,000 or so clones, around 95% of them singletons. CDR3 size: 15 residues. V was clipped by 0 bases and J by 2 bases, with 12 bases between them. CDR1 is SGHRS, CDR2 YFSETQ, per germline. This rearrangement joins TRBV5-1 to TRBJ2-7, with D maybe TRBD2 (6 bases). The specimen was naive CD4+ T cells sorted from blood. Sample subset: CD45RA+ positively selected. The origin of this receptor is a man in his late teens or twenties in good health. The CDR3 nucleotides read TGCGCCAGCAGCTTGGCCCCCGGGACTGCCTACGAGCAGTACTTC. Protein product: CASSLAPGTAYEQYF.